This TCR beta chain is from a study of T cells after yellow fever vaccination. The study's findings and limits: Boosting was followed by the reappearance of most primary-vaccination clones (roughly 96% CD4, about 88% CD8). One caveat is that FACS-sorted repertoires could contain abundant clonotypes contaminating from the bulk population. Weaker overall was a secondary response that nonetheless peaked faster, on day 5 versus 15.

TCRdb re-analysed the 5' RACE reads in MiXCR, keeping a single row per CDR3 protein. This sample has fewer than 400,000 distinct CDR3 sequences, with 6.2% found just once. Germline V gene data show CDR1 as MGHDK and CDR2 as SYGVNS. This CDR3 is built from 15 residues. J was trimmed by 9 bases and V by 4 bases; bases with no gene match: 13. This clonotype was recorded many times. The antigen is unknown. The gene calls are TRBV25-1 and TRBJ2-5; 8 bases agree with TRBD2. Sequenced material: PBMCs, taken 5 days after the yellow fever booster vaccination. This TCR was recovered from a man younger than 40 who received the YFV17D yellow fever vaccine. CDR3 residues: CASSGHDRGGGSQYF. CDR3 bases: TGTGCCAGCAGTGGCCATGATCGAGGCGGGGGGTCCCAGTACTTC.